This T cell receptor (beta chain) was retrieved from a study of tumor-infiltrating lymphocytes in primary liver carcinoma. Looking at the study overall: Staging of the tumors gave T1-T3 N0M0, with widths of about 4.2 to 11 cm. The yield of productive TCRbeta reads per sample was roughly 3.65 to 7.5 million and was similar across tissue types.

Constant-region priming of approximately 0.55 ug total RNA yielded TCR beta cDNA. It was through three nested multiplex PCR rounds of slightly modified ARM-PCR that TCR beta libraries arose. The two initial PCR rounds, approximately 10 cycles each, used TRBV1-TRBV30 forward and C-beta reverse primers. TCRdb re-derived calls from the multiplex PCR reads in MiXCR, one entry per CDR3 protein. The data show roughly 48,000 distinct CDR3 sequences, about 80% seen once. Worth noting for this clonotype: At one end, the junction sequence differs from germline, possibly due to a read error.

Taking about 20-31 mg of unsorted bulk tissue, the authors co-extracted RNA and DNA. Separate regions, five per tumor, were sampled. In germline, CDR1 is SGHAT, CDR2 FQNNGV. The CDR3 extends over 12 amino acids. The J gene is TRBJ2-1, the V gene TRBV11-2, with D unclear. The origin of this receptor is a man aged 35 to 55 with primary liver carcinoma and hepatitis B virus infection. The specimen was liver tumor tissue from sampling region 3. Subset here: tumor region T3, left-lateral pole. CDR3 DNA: TGCACCAGTAGCCCGGAGTATAATGAGCGGTTCTTC. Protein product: CTSSPEYNERFF.